A single sample gave rise to the 30 T cell receptor beta chains below, sequenced in a study of cytomegalovirus exposure and HLA in healthy donors. With 60 Vbeta and 13 Jbeta primers, the PCR was carried out. TCRdb's copy holds only in-frame clones and misses some; the assay was immunoSEQ multiplex PCR. The table lists around 200,000 clones, 70% to 75% of them singletons, with about 3% in the top ten. Specimen: PBMCs. The source is a male donor in good health and CMV-seronegative.

The chain employs TRBV7-9 and TRBJ2-2, with 9 bases matching TRBD1. CDR1 and CDR2 from the germline V gene are SEHNR and FQNEAQ (reference sequence). The junction had 13 bases not matched to a gene; V was cut back by 4 bases and J by 7 bases. The CDR3 is made up of 17 amino acids. The CDR3, as DNA: TGTGCCAGCAGCTCTTACAGGGGGCGCTTGAGCGTCGGGGAGCTGTTTTTT. Amino acids: CASSSYRGRLSVGELFF.

The V and J genes are TRBV11-2 and TRBJ2-1, with 11 bases that match TRBD2. Germline V lookup: CDR1 SGHAT, CDR2 FQNNGV. The CDR3 loop spans 17 amino acids. The V and J ends lost 4 bases and 5 bases, in that order; junction bases with no gene match: 10. The CDR3 bases are TGTGCCAGCAGCTCCCTAGAAGGGACTAGCGGTCACAATGAGCAGTTCTTC. Residues: CASSSLEGTSGHNEQFF.

The gene calls are TRBV2 and TRBJ1-5; no firm D call. Trimming cost V 3 bases and J 9 bases, with 12 bases left between them. The CDR3 has 13 residues. Germline values: CDR1 SNHLY, CDR2 FYNNEI. CDR3 sequence: CASSDSSRRPQHF. The CDR3 DNA sequence: TGTGCCAGCAGTGACAGTTCTCGTCGGCCCCAGCATTTT.

The rearrangement joins TRBV5-1 to TRBJ1-3, with 8 bases matching TRBD1. The germline gives CDR1 SGHRS, CDR2 YFSETQ. CDR3 length: 16 residues. V gave up 4 bases and J gave up 4 bases; unmatched junction bases: 10. The CDR3 sequence: CASSPEDRVRGNTIYF. In DNA form, the CDR3 reads TGCGCCAGCAGCCCTGAGGACAGGGTAAGGGGAAACACCATATATTTT.

This clone was counted only a few times. The chain recombines TRBV7-9 with TRBJ2-1, with 7 bases lining up with TRBD1. The CDR3 contains 19 residues. The germline CDR1 and CDR2 sequences are SEHNR and FQNEAQ (reference sequence). V was pared by 1 base and J by 7 bases, with 19 bases of the junction left unmatched. Here the CDR3 reads CASSLVASQGVVWRNEQFF. The CDR3 DNA reads TGTGCCAGCAGCTTAGTGGCTAGTCAGGGGGTGGTTTGGAGGAATGAGCAGTTCTTC.

This clone showed up just a few times. V gene TRBV6-1 combines with J gene TRBJ1-3, with 8 bases aligning to TRBD1. The V gene's germline CDR1 is MNHNS and CDR2 SASEGT. After removal of 1 base from V and 6 bases from J, the junction contained 5 bases not matched to a gene. The CDR3 runs to 15 residues. The CDR3 here is CASSEVQGAPNTIYF. CDR3 bases: TGTGCCAGCAGTGAAGTCCAGGGGGCCCCAAACACCATATATTTT.

This chain links TRBV7-2 with TRBJ2-3; D is unresolved. Deletions cut 1 base from V and 6 bases from J, with 8 bases between. Germline-derived CDR1 and CDR2 are SGHTA and FQGNSA. CDR3 length equals 13 residues. The DNA of the CDR3 is TGTGCCAGCAGCTTAGGAGCCGTCGATACGCAGTATTTT. Protein: CASSLGAVDTQYF.

This clone was counted between two and nine times. This chain uses TRBV11-2 with TRBJ2-7; perhaps TRBD2 as D (5 bases). The V end was cut by 0 bases, the J end by 4 bases, with 16 bases between. In germline, CDR1 is SGHAT, CDR2 FQNNGV. The CDR3 has 16 amino acids. The CDR3 sequence is CASSLDGSPGFYEQYF. The CDR3 nucleotides are TGTGCCAGCAGCTTAGATGGCAGTCCGGGGTTTTACGAGCAGTACTTC.

The chain combines TRBV6-5 with TRBJ1-5; 7 bases map to TRBD1. This CDR3 region has 15 residues. The V gene end was trimmed by 6 bases and the J gene end by 4 bases; junction bases not matched to a gene: 9. The V gene's germline CDR1 is MNHEY and CDR2 SVGAGI. The CDR3 coding sequence is TGTGCCAGCAGAGAGAGACAGGGTAGGAATCAGCCCCAGCATTTT. This codes for CASRERQGRNQPQHF.

The chain joins TRBV6-6 to TRBJ2-7; 8 bases align to TRBD1. The trim removed 5 bases at V and 1 base at J, leaving 4 bases unmatched. This CDR3 has 14 amino acids. Germline lookup yields CDR1 MNHNY and CDR2 SVGAGI (reference sequence). CDR3 residues: CASSPWTGSYEQYF. As DNA, the CDR3 is TGTGCCAGCAGTCCTTGGACAGGGTCCTACGAGCAGTACTTC.

This rearrangement joins TRBV9 to TRBJ2-3; 9 nucleotides line up with TRBD2. CDR1 is SGDLS and CDR2 is YYNGEE in the germline V gene. Unmatched junction bases numbered 14, after V lost 6 bases and J lost 6 bases. CDR3 length: 16 amino acids. The CDR3 nucleotides are TGTGCCAGCACCCTTGGTGGCGGGAGGGTATCGGATACGCAGTATTTT. This codes for CASTLGGGRVSDTQYF.

V usage is TRBV7-9 and J usage is TRBJ1-1; 9 nucleotides agree with TRBD1. The germline V gene encodes CDR1 SEHNR and CDR2 FQNEAQ (reference sequence). Trimming at V came to 6 bases and at J to 5 bases, leaving 7 bases not matched to a gene. This CDR3 is 14 amino acids long. CDR3 nucleotide sequence: TGTGCCAGCAGGTTAACAGGGGGCGGGACTGAAGCTTTCTTT. Protein: CASRLTGGGTEAFF.

The chain uses TRBV4-1 and TRBJ1-4; 8 bases align to TRBD1. Germline V gene lookup returns CDR1 MGHRA and CDR2 YSYEKL. After removal of 3 bases from V and 5 bases from J, the junction contained 11 bases not matched to a gene. The CDR3 totals 17 residues. In DNA form, the CDR3 reads TGCGCCAGCAGCCAGCGACAGGGGATGGCCTCGAATGAAAAACTGTTTTTT. Translation: CASSQRQGMASNEKLFF.

The rearrangement links TRBV6-5 to TRBJ2-7, with TRBD1 matching 8 bases. CDR3 length: 15 residues. Germline V gene data show CDR1 as MNHEY and CDR2 as SVGAGI. V was pared by 5 bases and J by 1 base, with 7 bases of the junction left unmatched. CDR3 loop: CASSAFQGASYEQYF. The CDR3, as DNA: TGTGCCAGCAGTGCATTCCAGGGGGCTTCCTACGAGCAGTACTTC.

The chain carries TRBV6-4 and TRBJ2-1; the match to TRBD1 covers 9 bases. Germline V CDR1 and CDR2: MRHNA, SNTAGT. V shed 6 bases, J shed 2 bases, and the junction held 5 bases outside the gene matches. This CDR3 region has 15 residues. The CDR3 bases are TGTGCCAGCAGCGGGGGACAGGGCCCCTACAATGAGCAGTTCTTC. Its protein is CASSGGQGPYNEQFF.

The V gene is TRBV5-6, the J gene TRBJ2-3; no definite D call. The V end was cut by 0 bases, the J end by 3 bases, with 8 bases between. The V gene's germline CDR1 is SGHDT and CDR2 YYEEEE. This CDR3 region has 14 residues. The chain's CDR3 is CASSLVRFTDTQYF. CDR3 nucleotide sequence: TGTGCCAGCAGCTTGGTTCGGTTTACAGATACGCAGTATTTT.

This clone is a singleton in its sample. The CDR3 region is CASSQIPGQSYEQYF. The CDR3 DNA is TGCGCCAGCAGCCAAATACCGGGACAGTCCTACGAGCAGTACTTC. This chain uses TRBV4-1 with TRBJ2-7, with TRBD1 matching 7 bases. The junction had 5 bases not matched to a gene; V was cut back by 2 bases and J by 1 base. Germline assignment: CDR1 MGHRA and CDR2 YSYEKL. CDR3 length: 15 residues.

The CDR3 region has the DNA TGCGCCAGCAGCCCCGGACAGGGGCCTTGGGGCACTGAAGCTTTCTTT. This sequence encodes CASSPGQGPWGTEAFF. This chain joins TRBV4-1 and TRBJ1-1; 9 bases line up with TRBD1. The CDR3 consists of 16 residues. CDR1 and CDR2 from the germline V gene are MGHRA and YSYEKL. V gave up 4 bases and J gave up 4 bases; unmatched junction bases: 10.

The chain couples TRBV28 to TRBJ2-7; D gene unclear. The germline gives CDR1 MDHEN, CDR2 SYDVKM. There are 12 residues in the CDR3. The V end lost 1 base, the J end lost 3 bases, and 4 bases lay between the germline ends. The CDR3 DNA reads TGTGCCAGCAGTTTATTGAGCTACGAGCAGTACTTC. This encodes CASSLLSYEQYF. Drawing the rest from reference TRBV28 and TRBJ2-7, the complete variable domain is DVKVTQSSRYLVKRTGEKVFLECVQDMDHENMFWYRQDPGLGLRLIYFSYDVKMKEKGDIPEGYSVSREKKERFSLILESASTNQTSMYLCASSLLSYEQYFGPGTRLTVT.

This clone was recorded only once. The rearrangement links TRBV2 to TRBJ1-5; 7 bases are shared with TRBD1. The V and J ends lost 6 bases and 3 bases, in that order; junction bases with no gene match: 2. The germline V gene encodes CDR1 SNHLY and CDR2 FYNNEI. The CDR3 is 13 amino acids. For the CDR3, the DNA is TGTGCCAGCAGGGGACAGATCAATCAGCCCCAGCATTTT. Its protein product is CASRGQINQPQHF.

The gene calls are TRBV5-1 and TRBJ2-2; 7 nucleotides align to TRBD2. Germline CDR1 and CDR2: SGHRS and YFSETQ. The CDR3 sequence is 16 residues long. V lost 2 bases, J lost 0 bases, and 4 bases stayed unmatched. The CDR3 DNA sequence: TGCGCCAGCAGCTTCGAGGGAGGGACGAACACCGGGGAGCTGTTTTTT. The encoded protein is CASSFEGGTNTGELFF.

This clone was seen more than once but under ten times. The V and J genes are TRBV6-1 and TRBJ1-4, with D possibly TRBD1 on 5 matching bases. V was pared by 2 bases and J by 0 bases, with 10 bases between. There are 16 residues in the CDR3. Germline V lookup: CDR1 MNHNS, CDR2 SASEGT. CDR3 region: CASSEWEQATNEKLFF. CDR3 bases: TGTGCCAGCAGTGAATGGGAACAGGCAACTAATGAAAAACTGTTTTTT.

This clone was seen more than once but under ten times. The chain uses TRBV11-2 and TRBJ1-5; TRBD1 matches at 8 bases. Trimming cost V 1 base and J 4 bases; bases outside gene matches: 3. Germline V lookup: CDR1 SGHAT, CDR2 FQNNGV. The CDR3 spans 15 residues. The CDR3 DNA sequence: TGTGCCAGCAGCTTAGGCGGGACAGGTAATCAGCCCCAGCATTTT. It encodes CASSLGGTGNQPQHF.

A single count supports this clone. The chain employs TRBV15 and TRBJ1-5, with a weak D call TRBD1 (5 bases). V lost 1 base and J 3 bases, leaving 10 bases between the germline ends. The germline V gene encodes CDR1 LNHNV and CDR2 YYDKDF (reference sequence). The CDR3 runs 15 residues. CDR3 DNA sequence: TGTGCCACCAGCAGAGTGGGCAGGGACAATCAGCCCCAGCATTTT. Translated: CATSRVGRDNQPQHF.

The chain is built from TRBV20-1 and TRBJ2-7; D not resolved. CDR1 and CDR2 from the germline V gene are DFQATT and SNEGSKA (reference sequence). Trimming cost V 4 bases and J 3 bases, with 4 bases left between them. The CDR3 runs to 10 residues. CDR3 bases: TGCAGTGCTACGTACTACGAGCAGTACTTC. Its protein is CSATYYEQYF.

V gene TRBV5-4 combines with J gene TRBJ2-5; 8 bases are shared with TRBD2. The end of the DNA aligns better with TRBJ2-7, so the J call may be wrong. The germline V gene has CDR1 SGHNT and CDR2 YYREEE (reference sequence). There are 16 residues in the CDR3. Here the CDR3 reads CASSRGGSGVSYEQYF. DNA for the CDR3: TGTGCCAGCAGCCGGGGTGGTAGCGGGGTGTCCTACGAGCAGTACTTC.

The chain couples TRBV5-1 to TRBJ2-1; 8 bases map to TRBD2. The CDR3 consists of 16 residues. V was pared by 0 bases and J by 6 bases, with 8 bases of the junction left unmatched. Germline CDR1 SGHRS, CDR2 YFSETQ. CDR3 in amino acids: CASSLDAGGLTNEQFF. For the CDR3, the DNA is TGCGCCAGCAGCTTGGATGCGGGGGGACTAACCAATGAGCAGTTCTTC.

The gene calls are TRBV7-8 and TRBJ2-2; 7 positions match TRBD1. Germline V CDR1 and CDR2: SGHVS, FQNEAQ. The CDR3 has 15 residues. V shed 5 bases and J 0 bases; nucleotides not matched to a gene: 3. This CDR3 reads CASSMGTANTGELFF. The CDR3 nucleotides read TGTGCCAGCAGCATGGGGACAGCGAACACCGGGGAGCTGTTTTTT. The full variable domain, with the rest looked up from reference TRBV7-8 and TRBJ2-2, is GAGVSQSPRYKVAKRGQDVALRCDPISGHVSLFWYQQALGQGPEFLTYFQNEAQLDKSGLPSDRFFAERPEGSVSTLKIQRTQQEDSAVYLCASSMGTANTGELFFGEGSRLTVL.

The chain couples TRBV7-8 to TRBJ2-5, with 9 bases identical to TRBD1. This CDR3 has 13 amino acids. With V trimmed by 5 bases and J by 5 bases, 3 bases remained unmatched. The V gene's germline CDR1 is SGHVS and CDR2 FQNEAQ. The DNA for the CDR3 is TGTGCCAGCAGCCGACAGGGGGGGGAGACCCAGTACTTC. It translates to CASSRQGGETQYF.

The V and J genes are TRBV13 and TRBJ2-1; perhaps TRBD2 as D (6 bases). Germline CDR1 PRHDT, CDR2 FYEKMQ (reference sequence). The CDR3 consists of 14 residues. V was clipped by 0 bases and J by 4 bases, with 7 bases between them. This CDR3 is CASSLGGRYNEQFF. Written as DNA, the CDR3 is TGTGCCAGCAGCTTAGGCGGGAGATACAATGAGCAGTTCTTC.